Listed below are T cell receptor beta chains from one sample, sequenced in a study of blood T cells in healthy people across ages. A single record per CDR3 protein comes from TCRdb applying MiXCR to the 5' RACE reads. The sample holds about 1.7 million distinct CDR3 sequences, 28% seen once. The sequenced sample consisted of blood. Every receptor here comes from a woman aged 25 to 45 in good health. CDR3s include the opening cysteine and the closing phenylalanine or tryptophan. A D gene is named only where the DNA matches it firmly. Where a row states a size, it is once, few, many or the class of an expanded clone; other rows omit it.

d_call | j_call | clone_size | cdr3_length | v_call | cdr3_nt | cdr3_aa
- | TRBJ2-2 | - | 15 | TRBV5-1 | TGCGCCAGCAGCTTGTTTAGCGGAACCCTCGGGGAGCGGTTTTTT | CASSLFSGTLGERFF
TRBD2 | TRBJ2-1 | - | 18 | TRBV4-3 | TGCGCTAGCAGCCAAGAATCTAGCGGGGGGCTTCCCTACAATGAGCAGTTCTTC | CASSQESSGGLPYNEQFF
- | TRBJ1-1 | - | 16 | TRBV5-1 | TGCGCCAGCAGCTTTTCTGCCGTACCCACAACAACTGAAGCTTTCTTT | CASSFSAVPTTTEAFF
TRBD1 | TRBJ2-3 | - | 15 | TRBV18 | TGTGCCAGCTCACCATTGGACAGGGCAGCAGATACGCAGTATTTT | CASSPLDRAADTQYF
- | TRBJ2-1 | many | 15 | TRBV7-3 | TGTGCCAGCAGCATGGACGGGAATATAGACAATGAGCAGTTCTTC | CASSMDGNIDNEQFF
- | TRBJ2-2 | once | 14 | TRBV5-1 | TGCGCCAGCAGCCCCCCAAGTGAGACCAGGGAGCTGTTTTTT | CASSPPSETRELFF
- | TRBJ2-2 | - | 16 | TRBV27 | TGTGCCAGCAGTTTCTGGGTGCCCTCGGACACCGGGGAGCTGTTTTTT | CASSFWVPSDTGELFF
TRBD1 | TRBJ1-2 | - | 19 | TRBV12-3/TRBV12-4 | TGTGCCAGCAGCGTCTCTCTCCGGGACAGGGGACGACTAGGGTCTGGCTACACCTTC | CASSVSLRDRGRLGSGYTF
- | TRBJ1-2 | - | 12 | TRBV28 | TGTGCCAGCAGCACAACGAGCTATGGCTACACCTTC | CASSTTSYGYTF
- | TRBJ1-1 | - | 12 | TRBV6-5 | TGTGCCAGCAGTTCCCGGGGTTCTGAAGCTTTCTTT | CASSSRGSEAFF
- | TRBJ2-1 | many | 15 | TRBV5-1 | TGCGCCAGCAGCCTACATGGTGGGACCTACAATGAGCAGTTCTTC | CASSLHGGTYNEQFF
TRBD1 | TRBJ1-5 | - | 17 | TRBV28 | TGTGCCAGCAGTTTGGGACAGGGGCGGCATAGCAATCAGCCCCAGCATTTT | CASSLGQGRHSNQPQHF
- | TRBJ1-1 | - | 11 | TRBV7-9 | TGTGCCAGCAGCGTATATACTGAAGCTTTCTTT | CASSVYTEAFF
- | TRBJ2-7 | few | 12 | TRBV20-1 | TGCAGTGCTAGAAACAGGGAATACGAGCAGTACTTC | CSARNREYEQYF
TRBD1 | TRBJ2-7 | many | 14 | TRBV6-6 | TGTGCCAGCAGTGGACAGGGGGCCGCCTACGAGCAGTACTTC | CASSGQGAAYEQYF
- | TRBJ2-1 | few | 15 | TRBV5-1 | TGCGCCAGCTTGGGGCATGGCAGGGTGGTGGATGAGCAGTTCTTC | CASLGHGRVVDEQFF